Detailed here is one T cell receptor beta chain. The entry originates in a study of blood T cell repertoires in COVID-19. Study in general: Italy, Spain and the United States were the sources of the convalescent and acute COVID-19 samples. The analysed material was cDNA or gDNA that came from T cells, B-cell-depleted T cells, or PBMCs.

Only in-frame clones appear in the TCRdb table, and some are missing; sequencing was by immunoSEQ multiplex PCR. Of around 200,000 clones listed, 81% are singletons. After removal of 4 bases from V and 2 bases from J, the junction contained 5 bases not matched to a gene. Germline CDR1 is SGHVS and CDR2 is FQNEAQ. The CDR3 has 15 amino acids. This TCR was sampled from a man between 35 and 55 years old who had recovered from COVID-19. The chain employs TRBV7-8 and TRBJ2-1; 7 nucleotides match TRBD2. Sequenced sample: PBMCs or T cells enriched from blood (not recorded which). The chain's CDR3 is CASSSGGGTYNEQFF. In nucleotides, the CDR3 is TGTGCCAGCAGCTCAGGCGGGGGTACCTACAATGAGCAGTTCTTC.